Listed below are T cell receptor beta chains from one sample, sequenced in a study of CD8 T cells in Susac syndrome. TCRdb independently ran MiXCR on the immunoSEQ multiplex PCR reads; one entry per CDR3 protein. The sample holds some 250,000 distinct CDR3 sequences, 90% to 96% seen once. Material for sequencing was CD4+ T cells from PBMCs. The receptors here all came from a human donor with Susac syndrome. Each CDR3 is given with its conserved first and last residue. A D gene is named only where the DNA matches it firmly. Clone size is given for some rows only: seen once, a few or many times, or a class if the clone is expanded.

clone_size: -; j_call: TRBJ2-7; d_call: -; v_call: TRBV28; cdr3_aa: CASSYGAIEQYF; cdr3_nt: TGTGCCAGCAGTTATGGGGCAATCGAGCAGTACTTC
clone_size: -; j_call: TRBJ2-1; d_call: -; v_call: TRBV20-1; cdr3_aa: CSGYRAGINEQFF; cdr3_nt: TGCAGTGGGTACAGGGCGGGAATCAATGAGCAGTTCTTC
clone_size: once; j_call: TRBJ2-3; d_call: -; v_call: TRBV20-1; cdr3_aa: CSATGPRLDTQYF; cdr3_nt: TGCAGTGCAACCGGCCCCCGACTGGATACGCAGTATTTT
clone_size: -; j_call: TRBJ2-2; d_call: -; v_call: TRBV30; cdr3_aa: CAWDAWADGGELFF; cdr3_nt: TGTGCCTGGGACGCATGGGCCGACGGCGGGGAGCTGTTTTTT
clone_size: -; j_call: TRBJ1-2; d_call: -; v_call: TRBV27; cdr3_aa: CASKTRDGNYGYTF; cdr3_nt: TGTGCCAGCAAAACCCGGGACGGCAACTATGGCTACACCTTC
clone_size: -; j_call: TRBJ1-5; d_call: -; v_call: TRBV28; cdr3_aa: CASSLTGPRQPQHF; cdr3_nt: TGTGCCAGCAGTTTAACAGGGCCACGGCAGCCCCAGCATTTT
clone_size: -; j_call: TRBJ2-3; d_call: -; v_call: TRBV30; cdr3_aa: CGGGGTTDTQYF; cdr3_nt: TGTGGTGGCGGAGGAACTACAGATACGCAGTATTTT
clone_size: -; j_call: TRBJ1-1; d_call: TRBD1; v_call: TRBV5-1; cdr3_aa: CASSPRQGSGRNTEAFF; cdr3_nt: TGCGCCAGCAGCCCGAGACAGGGTTCCGGTAGGAACACTGAAGCTTTCTTT
clone_size: -; j_call: TRBJ1-1; d_call: -; v_call: TRBV25-1; cdr3_aa: CASREFFNTEAFF; cdr3_nt: TGTGCCAGCAGAGAGTTTTTCAACACTGAAGCTTTCTTT
clone_size: -; j_call: TRBJ2-7; d_call: TRBD2; v_call: TRBV30; cdr3_aa: CAWSVRQWTSGRVLSDEQYF; cdr3_nt: TGTGCCTGGAGTGTACGACAATGGACTAGCGGGAGGGTGTTATCGGACGAGCAGTACTTC
clone_size: -; j_call: TRBJ1-1; d_call: TRBD1; v_call: TRBV4-2; cdr3_aa: CASSRRGGNTEAFF; cdr3_nt: TGTGCCAGCAGTCGCAGGGGGGGGAACACTGAAGCTTTCTTT
clone_size: -; j_call: TRBJ2-3; d_call: -; v_call: TRBV20-1; cdr3_aa: CSAQPTDTQYF; cdr3_nt: TGCAGTGCCCAACCCACGGATACGCAGTATTTT
clone_size: -; j_call: TRBJ1-5; d_call: -; v_call: TRBV18; cdr3_aa: CASSPQMVGRDSNQPQHF; cdr3_nt: TGTGCCAGCTCCCCCCAAATGGTGGGTCGCGATAGCAATCAGCCCCAGCATTTT
clone_size: once; j_call: TRBJ1-4; d_call: -; v_call: TRBV19; cdr3_aa: CASSRRTDHEKLFF; cdr3_nt: TGTGCCAGTAGTCGACGTACAGATCATGAAAAACTGTTTTTT
clone_size: -; j_call: TRBJ2-7; d_call: TRBD2; v_call: TRBV7-8; cdr3_aa: CASSFVFGTSESYEQYF; cdr3_nt: TGTGCCAGCAGCTTTGTCTTCGGGACTAGCGAGTCCTACGAGCAGTACTTC
clone_size: once; j_call: TRBJ1-1; d_call: -; v_call: TRBV4-1; cdr3_aa: CASSRPGLTNTEAFF; cdr3_nt: TGCGCCAGCAGCCGCCCGGGACTGACGAACACTGAAGCTTTCTTT
clone_size: -; j_call: TRBJ2-3; d_call: -; v_call: TRBV29-1; cdr3_aa: CSGRETDTQYF; cdr3_nt: TGCAGCGGTCGAGAGACAGATACGCAGTATTTT
clone_size: -; j_call: TRBJ2-5; d_call: TRBD2; v_call: TRBV6-8; cdr3_aa: CASKPAGGGQETQYF; cdr3_nt: TGTGCCAGCAAACCAGCGGGAGGCGGACAAGAGACCCAGTACTTC
clone_size: -; j_call: TRBJ2-1; d_call: TRBD2; v_call: TRBV29-1; cdr3_aa: CSVEEGQRGTSRGF; cdr3_nt: TGCAGCGTTGAAGAAGGTCAAAGGGGGACTAGCAGGGGCTTC
clone_size: -; j_call: TRBJ2-5; d_call: -; v_call: TRBV20-1; cdr3_aa: CSVPGGSLETQYF; cdr3_nt: TGCAGTGTTCCCGGTGGAAGCCTAGAGACCCAGTACTTC
clone_size: -; j_call: TRBJ2-1; d_call: -; v_call: TRBV9; cdr3_aa: CASSGLTPYNEQFF; cdr3_nt: TGTGCCAGCAGCGGATTAACTCCCTACAATGAGCAGTTCTTC
clone_size: -; j_call: TRBJ2-1; d_call: TRBD2; v_call: TRBV20-1; cdr3_aa: CSATSGSSYNEQFF; cdr3_nt: TGCAGTGCTACGAGCGGGAGTTCCTACAATGAGCAGTTCTTC
clone_size: -; j_call: TRBJ2-7; d_call: -; v_call: TRBV29-1; cdr3_aa: CSVEMGAVPPYEQYF; cdr3_nt: TGCAGCGTCGAAATGGGGGCCGTCCCCCCGTACGAGCAGTACTTC
clone_size: -; j_call: TRBJ2-6; d_call: -; v_call: TRBV29-1; cdr3_aa: CSAVSSGANVLTF; cdr3_nt: TGCAGCGCTGTGTCCTCTGGGGCCAACGTCCTGACTTTC
clone_size: -; j_call: TRBJ1-1; d_call: TRBD1; v_call: TRBV5-1; cdr3_aa: CASSLGDRGEAFF; cdr3_nt: TGCGCCAGCAGCTTAGGTGACAGGGGTGAAGCTTTCTTT
clone_size: -; j_call: TRBJ2-5; d_call: -; v_call: TRBV7-3; cdr3_aa: CASSSAGQETQYF; cdr3_nt: TGTGCCAGCAGCTCAGCGGGTCAAGAGACCCAGTACTTC
clone_size: -; j_call: TRBJ2-1; d_call: -; v_call: TRBV7-9; cdr3_aa: CASSLAGTYNEQFF; cdr3_nt: TGTGCCAGCAGCTTAGCTGGGACCTACAATGAGCAGTTCTTC
clone_size: once; j_call: TRBJ2-1; d_call: TRBD2; v_call: TRBV5-1; cdr3_aa: CASSFSGGGMEQFF; cdr3_nt: TGCGCCAGCAGCTTTAGCGGGGGAGGGATGGAGCAGTTCTTC
clone_size: -; j_call: TRBJ2-7; d_call: -; v_call: TRBV25-1; cdr3_aa: CASRASAYEQYF; cdr3_nt: TGTGCCAGCAGGGCTAGCGCCTACGAGCAGTACTTC
clone_size: once; j_call: TRBJ2-1; d_call: -; v_call: TRBV6-5; cdr3_aa: CASSYRMEQFF; cdr3_nt: TGTGCCAGCAGTTACCGCATGGAGCAGTTCTTC
clone_size: -; j_call: TRBJ2-7; d_call: -; v_call: TRBV29-1; cdr3_aa: CSVEVRGDGEQYF; cdr3_nt: TGCAGCGTTGAAGTTCGTGGGGATGGCGAGCAGTACTTC
clone_size: -; j_call: TRBJ1-2; d_call: TRBD1; v_call: TRBV10-3; cdr3_aa: CAIRKTGRHGYTF; cdr3_nt: TGTGCCATCAGGAAGACAGGGCGCCATGGCTACACCTTC
clone_size: -; j_call: TRBJ2-5; d_call: -; v_call: TRBV29-1; cdr3_aa: CSAWDKTETQYF; cdr3_nt: TGCAGCGCCTGGGACAAAACAGAGACCCAGTACTTC
clone_size: once; j_call: TRBJ1-2; d_call: -; v_call: TRBV20-1; cdr3_aa: CSAPNNNYGYTF; cdr3_nt: TGCAGTGCACCCAACAACAACTATGGCTACACCTTC
clone_size: -; j_call: TRBJ2-1; d_call: TRBD2; v_call: TRBV7-3; cdr3_aa: CASSPQGTSGSEQFF; cdr3_nt: TGTGCCAGCAGCCCCCAAGGGACTAGCGGGAGTGAGCAGTTCTTC
clone_size: -; j_call: TRBJ2-5; d_call: TRBD1; v_call: TRBV4-1; cdr3_aa: CASSQDWGTEQETQYF; cdr3_nt: TGCGCCAGCAGCCAAGATTGGGGGACAGAGCAAGAGACCCAGTACTTC
clone_size: -; j_call: TRBJ2-1; d_call: TRBD2; v_call: TRBV5-4; cdr3_aa: CASSLEGLAGVNEQFF; cdr3_nt: TGTGCCAGCAGCTTGGAAGGACTAGCGGGAGTGAATGAGCAGTTCTTC
clone_size: -; j_call: TRBJ2-1; d_call: -; v_call: TRBV21-1; cdr3_aa: CASGIPGQVNGEQFF; cdr3_nt: TGTGCCAGCGGTATCCCGGGACAGGTGAACGGTGAGCAGTTCTTC
clone_size: -; j_call: TRBJ1-5; d_call: -; v_call: TRBV29-1; cdr3_aa: CSVEGGAGDQPQHF; cdr3_nt: TGCAGCGTTGAAGGGGGGGCAGGGGATCAGCCCCAGCATTTT
clone_size: -; j_call: TRBJ1-2; d_call: TRBD1; v_call: TRBV6-5; cdr3_aa: CASSGPTGSYTF; cdr3_nt: TGTGCCAGCAGTGGCCCGACAGGGTCGTACACCTTC
clone_size: -; j_call: TRBJ2-7; d_call: TRBD2; v_call: TRBV5-1; cdr3_aa: CASSPEAGGLSEQYF; cdr3_nt: TGCGCCAGCAGCCCCGAGGCGGGAGGGCTCAGCGAGCAGTACTTC